This T cell receptor (beta chain) was identified in a study of vaccination effects on CD4 cells after COVID-19. Study as a whole: Sampling occurred a median 72 days post second dose, range 14 to 241.

The CDR3 spans 12 residues. Trimming pared 1 base from V and 3 bases from J, leaving 6 bases between. Per germline, CDR1 GTSNPN and CDR2 SVGIG (reference sequence). Ahead of sequencing, the ViraFEST assay grew antigen-specific CD4+ T cells using viral peptide pools. It was after approximately 11 days of culture that CD4+ T cells were isolated. Two-dose vaccination with either BNT162b2 or mRNA-1273 was given to the participants. About this clone: Antigen unknown.

The method was immunoSEQ multiplex PCR; TCRdb's version includes in-frame clones alone and lacks a portion of them. This table has 9,500 to 15,000 clones, 65% to 75% appearing once. This chain links TRBV30 with TRBJ1-2; tentative D call: TRBD1 (6 bases). Sequenced material: CD4+ T cells from PBMCs cultured with SARS-CoV-2 spike peptides, taken after COVID-19 vaccination. The source is a human donor who received a COVID-19 vaccine. The CDR3 DNA is TGTGCCTGGAGTGGGGGGCACTATGGCTACACCTTC. Its translation: CAWSGGHYGYTF.